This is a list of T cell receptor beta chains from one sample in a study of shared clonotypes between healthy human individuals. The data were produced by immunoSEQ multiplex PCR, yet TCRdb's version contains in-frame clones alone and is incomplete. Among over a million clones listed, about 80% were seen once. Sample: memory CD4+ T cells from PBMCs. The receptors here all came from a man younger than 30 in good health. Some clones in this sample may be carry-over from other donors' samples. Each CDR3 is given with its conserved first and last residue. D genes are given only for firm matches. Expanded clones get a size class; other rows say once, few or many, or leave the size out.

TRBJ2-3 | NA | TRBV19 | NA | TGTGCCAGTAGTGGGGAAGGTACGCAGTATTTT | CASSGEGTQYF
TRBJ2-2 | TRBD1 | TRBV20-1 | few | TGCAGTGCGGACAGGGTCGGGGAGCTGTTTTTT | CSADRVGELFF
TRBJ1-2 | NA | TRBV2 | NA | TGTGCCAGCAGTGACTTGGACTATGGCTACACCTTC | CASSDLDYGYTF
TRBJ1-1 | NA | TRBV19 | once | TGTGCCAGTAGCATTTTGGGGGGCTTGAACACTGAAGCTTTCTTT | CASSILGGLNTEAFF
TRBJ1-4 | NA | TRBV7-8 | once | TGTGCCAGCAGCCTTTTCCTCGAAAAACTGTTTTTT | CASSLFLEKLFF
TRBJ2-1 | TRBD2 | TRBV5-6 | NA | TGTGCCAGCAGCTTGGAGAGACTAGCGGGCCACAATGAGCAGTTCTTC | CASSLERLAGHNEQFF
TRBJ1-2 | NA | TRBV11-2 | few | TGTGCCAGCAGCTGGGGAGGAGGACAGTGGGGTTATGGCTACACCTTC | CASSWGGGQWGYGYTF
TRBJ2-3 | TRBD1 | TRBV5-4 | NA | TGTGCCAGCAGCCAGACAGGGGCAGATACGCAGTATTTT | CASSQTGADTQYF
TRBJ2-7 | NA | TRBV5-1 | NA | TGCGCCAGCAGGTGGGGAGACGAGCAGTACTTC | CASRWGDEQYF
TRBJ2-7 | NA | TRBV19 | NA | TGTGCCAGTAGTATCGAGGGGGGAACTTACGAGCAGTACTTC | CASSIEGGTYEQYF
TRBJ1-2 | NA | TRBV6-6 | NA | TGTGCCAGCAGAACTTACAGGGATGGCTACACCTTC | CASRTYRDGYTF
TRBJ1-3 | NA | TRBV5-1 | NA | TGCGCCAGCAGCCCAGGGAAGGACGGGGACACCATATATTTT | CASSPGKDGDTIYF
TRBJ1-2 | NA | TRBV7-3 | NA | TGTGCCAGCAGCTTAAACCGAGGGTATGGCTACACCTTC | CASSLNRGYGYTF
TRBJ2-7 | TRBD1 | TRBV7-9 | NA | TGTGCCAGCAGCCGAAGGGACAGGGGAAGCGTGGAGCAGTACTTC | CASSRRDRGSVEQYF
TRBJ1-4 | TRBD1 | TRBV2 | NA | TGTGCCAGCGGGGGGACAGCAACTAATGAAAAACTGTTTTTT | CASGGTATNEKLFF
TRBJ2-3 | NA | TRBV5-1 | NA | TGCGCCAGCAGCCCGGCGGCTAGCGACGCAGATACGCAGTATTTT | CASSPAASDADTQYF
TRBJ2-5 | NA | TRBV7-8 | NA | TGTGCCAGCAGCCGGGTCCGGGATTATGAGACCCAGTACTTC | CASSRVRDYETQYF
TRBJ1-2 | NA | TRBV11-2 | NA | TGTGCCAGCAGCGCAGGGTATCTCAGGGGCCCCCCCTTC | CASSAGYLRGPPF
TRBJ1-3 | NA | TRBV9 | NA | TGTGCCAGCAGCGAGGGCTCGTTAAGTGGAAACACCATATATTTT | CASSEGSLSGNTIYF
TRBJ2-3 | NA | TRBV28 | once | TGTGCCAGCAGCTACACTGGGACATATAGCACAGATACGCAGTATTTT | CASSYTGTYSTDTQYF
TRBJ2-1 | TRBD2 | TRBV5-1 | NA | TGCGCCAGCAGCTCTGGTAGTAGCGGGAGGTACAATGAGCAGTTCTTC | CASSSGSSGRYNEQFF
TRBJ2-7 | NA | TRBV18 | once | TGTGCCAGCTCGCCGAATGGACAGTCCTACGAGCAGTACTTC | CASSPNGQSYEQYF
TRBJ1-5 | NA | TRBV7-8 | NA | TGTGCCAGCAGCCGGGACCGAGATCAGCCCCAGCATTTT | CASSRDRDQPQHF